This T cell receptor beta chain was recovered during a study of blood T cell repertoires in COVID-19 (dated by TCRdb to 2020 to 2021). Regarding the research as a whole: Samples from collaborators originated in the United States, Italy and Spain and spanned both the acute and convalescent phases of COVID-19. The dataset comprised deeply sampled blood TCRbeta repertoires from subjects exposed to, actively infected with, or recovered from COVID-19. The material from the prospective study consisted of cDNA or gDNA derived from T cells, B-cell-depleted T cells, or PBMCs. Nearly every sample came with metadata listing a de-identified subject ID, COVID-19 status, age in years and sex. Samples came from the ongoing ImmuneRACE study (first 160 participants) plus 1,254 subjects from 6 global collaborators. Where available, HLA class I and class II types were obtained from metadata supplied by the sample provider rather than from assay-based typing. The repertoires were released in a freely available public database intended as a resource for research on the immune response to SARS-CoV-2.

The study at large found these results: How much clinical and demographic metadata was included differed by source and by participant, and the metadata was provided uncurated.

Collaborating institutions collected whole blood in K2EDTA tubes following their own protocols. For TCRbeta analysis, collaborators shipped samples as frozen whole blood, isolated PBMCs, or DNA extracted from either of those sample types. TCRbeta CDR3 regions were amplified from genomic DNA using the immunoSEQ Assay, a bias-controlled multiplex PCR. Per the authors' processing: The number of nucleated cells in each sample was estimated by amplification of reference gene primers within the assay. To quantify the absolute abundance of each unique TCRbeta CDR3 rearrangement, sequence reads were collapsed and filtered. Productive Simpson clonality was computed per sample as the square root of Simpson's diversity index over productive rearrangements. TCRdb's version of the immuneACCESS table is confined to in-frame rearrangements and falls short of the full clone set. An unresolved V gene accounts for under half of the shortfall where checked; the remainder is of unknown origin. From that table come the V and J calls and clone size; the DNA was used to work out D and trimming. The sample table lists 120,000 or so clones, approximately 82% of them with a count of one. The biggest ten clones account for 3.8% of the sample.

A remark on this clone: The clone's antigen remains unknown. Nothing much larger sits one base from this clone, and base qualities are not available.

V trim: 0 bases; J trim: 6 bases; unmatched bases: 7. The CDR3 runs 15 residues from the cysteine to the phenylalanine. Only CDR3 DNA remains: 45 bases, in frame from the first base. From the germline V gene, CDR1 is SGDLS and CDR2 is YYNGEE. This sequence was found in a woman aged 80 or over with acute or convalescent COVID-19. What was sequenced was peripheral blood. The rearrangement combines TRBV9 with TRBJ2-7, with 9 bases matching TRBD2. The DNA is TGTGCCAGCAGCGTAGTCGCGGGAGGGGTCGGCGAGCAGTACTTC. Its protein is CASSVVAGGVGEQYF.